Presented here are 17 T cell receptor beta chains from one specimen sequenced in a study of naive and memory T cell subsets. Study-wide results and caveats: Possibly reflecting memory cells re-expressing CD45RA, a few larger clonotypes occurred in naive repertoires, especially CD8.

The beta constant-region primer was an equimolar mix of two oligonucleotides covering TRBC1 and TRBC2. Nested alpha and beta constant-region primers with the SP2 primer drove four PCR rounds on ligated cDNA. Using its own MiXCR run on the UMI-ligation and nested PCR reads, TCRdb lists one record per CDR3 protein. The sample records about 140,000 distinct CDR3 sequences, approximately 20% being singletons. The antigens of these receptors remain unknown. The sample consisted of naive CD8+ T cells from blood. Receptors originate from a human donor in good health.

Only a few counts were recorded for this clonotype. In DNA, the CDR3 is TGTGCCAGCAGCCAAGGGGCCTACGAGCAGTACTTC. This gives the protein CASSQGAYEQYF. The genes are TRBV12-3 or TRBV12-4 and TRBJ2-7; a weak D match, TRBD1 (5 bases). This CDR3 is 12 amino acids long. V was cut by 6 bases and J by 2 bases, with 8 bases left in between.

The rearrangement uses TRBV12-3 or TRBV12-4 and TRBJ2-3; no definite D call. The V gene lost 6 bases and the J gene lost 7 bases, with 11 bases spanning the gap. The length of the CDR3 is 12 residues. The DNA of the CDR3 is TGTGCCAGCAGCCTTCCGTTGTATACGCAGTATTTT. Translation: CASSLPLYTQYF.

The chain has TRBV28 and TRBJ2-1, with D unclear. The CDR3 length is 14 residues. Germline V gene data show CDR1 as MDHEN and CDR2 as SYDVKM. Trimming shortened V by 0 bases and J by 4 bases, and 7 bases separated the two germline ends. The DNA for the CDR3 is TGTGCCAGCAGTTTATGGGCCGGTTACAATGAGCAGTTCTTC. Amino acids: CASSLWAGYNEQFF.

In its sample, this clonotype was seen once. V is TRBV27 and J is TRBJ2-1; 9 nucleotides align to TRBD2. Trimming cost V 8 bases and J 6 bases; bases outside gene matches: 11. The CDR3 sequence is 15 residues long. Germline V gives CDR1 MNHEY, CDR2 SMNVEV (reference sequence). In nucleotides, the CDR3 is TGTGCCAGCGCTAGCGGGCTAGCGGGGATCAATGAGCAGTTCTTC. It translates to CASASGLAGINEQFF.

This clonotype has just a few counts. J is TRBJ2-1 and V is TRBV27, with D tentatively TRBD1 (6 bases). The germline V gene has CDR1 MNHEY and CDR2 SMNVEV (reference sequence). V gave up 8 bases and J gave up 8 bases, with 19 bases separating them. The CDR3 sequence is 14 residues long. The CDR3 region has the DNA TGTGCCAGCGGCCTGGGACAAACGCCCGATGAGCAGTTCTTC. Encoded protein: CASGLGQTPDEQFF.

As DNA, the CDR3 is TGTGCCAGCAGCGTAGCTTCAACAGCCAACTATGGCTACACCTTC. It translates to CASSVASTANYGYTF. The V and J genes are TRBV9 and TRBJ1-2, with unresolved D. This CDR3 is 15 amino acids long. Germline V gene data show CDR1 as SGDLS and CDR2 as YYNGEE. Trimming shortened V by 0 bases and J by 2 bases, and 11 bases separated the two germline ends. Variable domain in full (rest from reference TRBV9 and TRBJ1-2): DSGVTQTPKHLITATGQRVTLRCSPRSGDLSVYWYQQSLDQGLQFLIQYYNGEERAKGNILERFSAQQFPDLHSELNLSSLELGDSALYFCASSVASTANYGYTFGSGTRLTVV.

The chain has TRBV6-5 and TRBJ2-1, with D tentatively TRBD2 (7 bases). Deletions cut 0 bases from V and 9 bases from J, with 24 bases between. Germline CDR1 MNHEY, CDR2 SVGAGI. CDR3 length equals 18 residues. Here the CDR3 DNA reads TGTGCCAGCAGTTACTCGAAGAAGGGACAAAGCGGGAATGGTGAGCAGTTCTTC. This translates into CASSYSKKGQSGNGEQFF.

The rearrangement uses TRBV10-3 and TRBJ1-5; no firm D call. Trimming pared 2 bases from V and 7 bases from J, leaving 12 bases between. Germline assignment: CDR1 ENHRY and CDR2 SYGVKD. This CDR3 is 14 amino acids long. CDR3 coding DNA: TGTGCCATCAGTGAGGTAGGAAGAGGCCAGCCCCAGCATTTT. This sequence encodes CAISEVGRGQPQHF.

This rearrangement joins TRBV30 to TRBJ2-1; weak D call: TRBD1 (6 bases). The CDR3 length is 16 residues. Trimming took off 2 bases at V and 0 bases at J, with 14 bases between the two ends. Per germline, CDR1 GTSNPN and CDR2 SVGIG (reference sequence). CDR3 bases: TGTGCCTGGAGTTACGGACAGACGAGCTCCTACAATGAGCAGTTCTTC. Translated, it gives CAWSYGQTSSYNEQFF.

The chain has TRBV12-3 or TRBV12-4 and TRBJ2-7, with D possibly matching TRBD2 (6 bases). Between the trimmed V and J ends, which lost 6 bases and 1 base, there was a span of 10 bases. CDR3 length: 13 amino acids. The CDR3 coding sequence is TGTGCCAGCAGATTGGGGGGTTCCTACGAGCAGTACTTC. This translates into CASRLGGSYEQYF.

This clonotype was detected only a few times. CDR3 sequence: CASTINSGTTLPYEQYF. CDR3 nucleotide sequence: TGTGCCAGCACCATTAATAGCGGGACCACCCTTCCCTACGAGCAGTACTTC. The J gene is TRBJ2-7, the V gene TRBV11-2, with 8 bases that match TRBD2. The germline gives CDR1 SGHAT, CDR2 FQNNGV. V lost 7 bases and J lost 2; bases outside the gene matches: 16. CDR3 length: 17 residues.

This chain connects TRBV29-1 to TRBJ2-6; D is undetermined. The CDR3 loop spans 14 amino acids. V was pared by 4 bases and J by 0 bases, with 7 bases between. Germline V CDR1 and CDR2: SQVTM, ANQGSEA. The CDR3: CSVVSVSGANVLTF. CDR3 bases: TGCAGCGTTGTCAGCGTCTCTGGGGCCAACGTCCTGACTTTC.

This clonotype occurred once. The chain employs TRBV7-2 and TRBJ2-5, with D possibly called TRBD1 or TRBD2 (5 bases each). This CDR3 is built from 16 residues. CDR1 is SGHTA and CDR2 is FQGNSA in the germline V gene. V lost 1 base and J 4 bases, leaving 16 bases between the germline ends. The CDR3, as DNA: TGTGCCAGCAGCTTAGTTGAGGGTGGGGCATTAGAGACCCAGTACTTC. It specifies CASSLVEGGALETQYF.

This clonotype occurred a few times. The V and J genes are TRBV12-3 or TRBV12-4 and TRBJ2-2, with D possibly matching TRBD2 (6 bases). Trimming removed 3 bases from V and 6 bases from J, with 17 bases in between. This CDR3 has 16 amino acids. This chain's CDR3 is CASSLWEARKAGELFF. CDR3 DNA: TGTGCCAGCAGTTTGTGGGAGGCTCGGAAGGCCGGGGAGCTGTTTTTT.

This clonotype has just a few counts. The chain carries TRBV27 and TRBJ2-1; no firm D call. The CDR3 has 14 amino acids. Germline V gene sequence: CDR1 MNHEY, CDR2 SMNVEV (reference sequence). Trimming cost V 2 bases and J 5 bases, with 10 bases left between them. CDR3: CASSLIGLNNEQFF. The DNA of the CDR3 is TGTGCCAGCAGTTTAATCGGGCTGAACAATGAGCAGTTCTTC.

This clonotype was detected a few times. This rearrangement joins TRBV12-3 or TRBV12-4 to TRBJ1-2; D possibly corresponds to TRBD1 (5 bases). V was pared by 4 bases and J by 0 bases, with 15 bases between. CDR3 length equals 16 residues. The CDR3 here is CASSWERDVPNYGYTF. The CDR3 region has the DNA TGTGCCAGCAGTTGGGAGAGGGACGTACCTAACTATGGCTACACCTTC.

This clonotype has just one count. The chain combines TRBV21-1 with TRBJ2-7; TRBD1, the table's D call, lacks a check against the DNA. TRBV21-1 is recorded as a pseudogene. There are 15 residues in the CDR3. The CDR3 DNA reads TGTGCCAGCACTCGGGGGGGGGCTCGCACCTACGAGCAGTACTTC. Encoded protein: CASTRGGARTYEQYF.